This T cell receptor beta chain was retrieved from a study of blood T cell repertoires in COVID-19. Study-level background: COVID-19 samples from acute and convalescent phases originated in the United States, Italy and Spain.

Which cohort a participant joined came from the clinical history participants gave. Within 2 weeks before study entry, exposed participants met a COVID-19 case. Per the study methods: Scientists estimated how many nucleated cells there were by amplifying reference gene primers. Libraries were prepared by immunoSEQ multiplex PCR; TCRdb keeps only in-frame clonotypes and omits some of them. D and trimming come from the DNA, and the V and J calls and clone size come from that table. Among 200,000 to 300,000 clones listed, under 90% were seen once. The CDR3 has 16 residues. Germline trimming cut 2 bases from V and 4 bases from J; bases unmatched to any gene: 7. From germline, CDR1 is SGHRS and CDR2 YFSETQ.

What was sequenced was PBMCs or T cells enriched from blood (not recorded which). The source of this sequence is a woman in her 40s who had been exposed to COVID-19. The V call is TRBV5-1, the J call TRBJ2-5; TRBD1 matches 11 bases. CDR3 bases: TGCGCCAGCAGCTTAAAATTGGGGACAGGGGGAGAGACCCAGTACTTC. Translating it yields CASSLKLGTGGETQYF.